This entry lists 3 T cell receptor beta chains sequenced from one sample in a study of graft-versus-host responses after intestinal transplantation. Plating of around 200,000 CFSE-labeled responder cells was done together with around 200,000 irradiated, violet-dye-labeled stimulator cells. Assay: immunoSEQ multiplex PCR; the TCRdb copy retains only in-frame clones and omits some. The sample carries about 15,000 clones, about 31% recorded once. The material was alloreactive CD8+ T cells from a mixed lymphocyte reaction culture, obtained before intestinal transplant. Subset: CFSE-low proliferating T cells sorted from roughly six-day pre-transplant mixed lymphocyte reaction (GvH or HvG direction). Every receptor here comes from a human patient who received an intestinal transplant.

The chain has TRBV9 and TRBJ1-6; D call uncertain. Germline-derived CDR1 and CDR2 are SGDLS and YYNGEE. The CDR3 totals 13 residues. V lost 0 bases to trimming and J lost 10 bases, with 8 bases between them. CDR3 residues: CASSVDPVSPLHF. The CDR3 DNA reads TGTGCCAGCAGCGTAGATCCAGTCTCACCCCTCCACTTT. The variable domain in full, with the rest retrieved from reference TRBV9 and TRBJ1-6, is DSGVTQTPKHLITATGQRVTLRCSPRSGDLSVYWYQQSLDQGLQFLIQYYNGEERAKGNILERFSAQQFPDLHSELNLSSLELGDSALYFCASSVDPVSPLHFGNGTRLTVT.

This sequence joins TRBV5-1 and TRBJ2-5, with 9 bases fitting TRBD1. The trim removed 0 bases at V and 5 bases at J, leaving 5 bases unmatched. The CDR3 covers 15 residues. Germline V CDR1 and CDR2: SGHRS, YFSETQ. CDR3 amino acids: CASSLEGTGFETQYF. In DNA form, the CDR3 reads TGCGCCAGCAGCTTGGAAGGGACAGGGTTCGAGACCCAGTACTTC.

This sequence joins TRBV4-2 and TRBJ2-1, with D hard to call. This CDR3 contains 15 residues. The V gene lost 0 bases and the J gene lost 4 bases, with 10 bases spanning the gap. Germline CDR1 LGHNA, CDR2 YNFKEQ. CDR3 loop: CASSQESQAYNEQFF. The CDR3, as DNA: TGTGCCAGCAGCCAAGAGAGTCAGGCTTACAATGAGCAGTTCTTC.